This entry is about one T cell receptor beta chain. Authors' methods: Reference gene primer amplification in the assay estimated nucleated cell counts. TCRdb's copy holds only in-frame clones and misses some; the assay was immunoSEQ multiplex PCR. The DNA was the basis for D and trimming; V, J and clone size are from that table. The sample has 85,000 to 130,000 clones; around 83% are singletons. The data were taken from a study of blood T cell repertoires in COVID-19. Across the study: The origin of the acute and convalescent COVID-19 samples was the United States, Italy and Spain. Sample material is recorded as cDNA or gDNA derived from T cells, B-cell-depleted T cells, or PBMCs.

There are 14 residues in the CDR3. Germline V lookup: CDR1 SNHLY, CDR2 FYNNEI. Trimming took off 3 bases at V and 0 bases at J, with 5 bases between the two ends. This sequence joins TRBV2 and TRBJ2-2; D remains ambiguous. The source material was peripheral blood. The sequence came from a woman aged 80 or over with active or convalescent COVID-19. As DNA, the CDR3 is TGTGCCAGCAGTGATCCAACGAACACCGGGGAGCTGTTTTTT. This codes for CASSDPTNTGELFF.